One sample yielded the 30 T cell receptor beta chains listed below, sequenced in a study of blood T cell repertoires in COVID-19. The repertoire was sequenced with immunoSEQ multiplex PCR; TCRdb's copy has only in-frame clones and lacks some. There are 15,000 to 20,000 clones in the sample; over 75% occur only once, and 64% lies in the top ten. Sequencing was done on a sample of peripheral blood. The receptors here all came from an elderly man with acute or convalescent COVID-19.

The DNA for the CDR3 is TGTGCCAGCAGCTTGGGCGACAGGATAGACAATGAGCAGTTCTTC. This sequence encodes CASSLGDRIDNEQFF. The chain recombines TRBV5-5 with TRBJ2-1; a possible D gene is TRBD1 (6 bases). Looked up from germline, CDR1 is SGHKS and CDR2 is YYEKEE (reference sequence). V lost 0 bases to trimming and J lost 5 bases, with 12 bases between them. The CDR3 loop spans 15 amino acids. Together with reference TRBV5-5 and TRBJ2-1, the CDR3 gives the full variable domain: DAGVTQSPTHLIKTRGQQVTLRCSPISGHKSVSWYQQVLGQGPQFIFQYYEKEERGRGNFPDRFSARQFPNYSSELNVNALLLGDSALYLCASSLGDRIDNEQFFGPGTRLTVL.

The chain carries TRBV27 and TRBJ1-1; 8 positions match TRBD1. The CDR3 extends over 15 amino acids. V was pared by 5 bases and J by 2 bases, with 7 bases of the junction left unmatched. In germline, CDR1 is MNHEY, CDR2 SMNVEV (reference sequence). DNA of the CDR3: TGTGCCAGCAGTCTCTCAGGGGGCCTCAACACTGAAGCTTTCTTT. It encodes CASSLSGGLNTEAFF.

The chain joins TRBV19 to TRBJ1-2, with 9 bases that match TRBD1. The trim removed 5 bases at V and 8 bases at J, leaving 6 bases unmatched. The CDR3 length is 13 residues. Germline V gives CDR1 LNHDA, CDR2 SQIVND (reference sequence). DNA of the CDR3: TGTGCCAGTAGTTACGGGACAGGGCAAGGCTACACCTTC. Its protein is CASSYGTGQGYTF. Full variable domain (outside the CDR3, taken from reference TRBV19 and TRBJ1-2): DGGITQSPKYLFRKEGQNVTLSCEQNLNHDAMYWYRQDPGQGLRLIYYSQIVNDFQKGDIAEGYSVSREKKESFPLTVTSAQKNPTAFYLCASSYGTGQGYTFGSGTRLTVV.

This chain uses TRBV9 with TRBJ1-2, with D possibly being TRBD1 (5 bases). The CDR3 totals 15 residues. CDR1 and CDR2 from the germline V gene are SGDLS and YYNGEE. Deletions cut 2 bases from V and 4 bases from J, with 15 bases between. The CDR3 DNA is TGTGCCAGCAGCGTGAGCCAGGGCGGAACCTATGGCTACACCTTC. Translating it yields CASSVSQGGTYGYTF.

V gene TRBV28 combines with J gene TRBJ2-7, with D possibly TRBD2 on 5 matching bases. The V end lost 6 bases, the J end lost 3 bases, and 9 bases lay between the germline ends. The CDR3 is 12 amino acids. In germline, CDR1 is MDHEN, CDR2 SYDVKM. The CDR3 sequence is CASSLANYEQYF. In DNA form, the CDR3 reads TGTGCCAGCAGCCTAGCTAACTACGAGCAGTACTTC.

CDR3 sequence: CASSPSTDNQPQHF. CDR3 coding DNA: TGTGCCAGCTCACCATCGACAGACAATCAGCCCCAGCATTTT. V is TRBV18 and J is TRBJ1-5; possibly TRBD1 for D (5 bases). The CDR3 length is 14 residues. Trimming cost V 2 bases and J 3 bases, with 8 bases left between them. Germline V CDR1 and CDR2: KGHSH, LQKENI.

J is TRBJ2-1 and V is TRBV7-2; TRBD2 matches at 8 bases. The CDR3 contains 16 residues. CDR1 SGHTA and CDR2 FQGNSA come from the germline V gene. With V trimmed by 4 bases and J by 3 bases, 8 bases remained unmatched. In nucleotides, the CDR3 is TGTGCCAGCAGCTATCCCGGCGGGGGGTACTACAATGAGCAGTTCTTC. It is translated as CASSYPGGGYYNEQFF. Filled out from reference TRBV7-2 and TRBJ2-1, the complete variable domain reads GAGVSQSPSNKVTEKGKDVELRCDPISGHTALYWYRQSLGQGLEFLIYFQGNSAPDKSGLPSDRFSAERTGGSVSTLTIQRTQQEDSAVYLCASSYPGGGYYNEQFFGPGTRLTVL.

The V and J genes are TRBV2 and TRBJ1-4; D possibly corresponds to TRBD1 (6 bases). This CDR3 has 12 amino acids. The germline gives CDR1 SNHLY, CDR2 FYNNEI. V shed 9 bases and J shed 7 bases, with 12 bases lying between them. The CDR3 reads CARGYRAEKLFF. CDR3 bases: TGTGCCAGAGGGTACAGGGCTGAAAAACTGTTTTTT.

The CDR3 loop reads CASSLEGRRDGSPLHF. CDR3 nucleotide sequence: TGTGCCAGCAGCTTGGAGGGTCGGCGGGACGGGTCACCCCTCCACTTT. This chain uses TRBV5-4 with TRBJ1-6, with a tentative D call TRBD1 (5 bases). Trimming shortened V by 0 bases and J by 10 bases, and 17 bases separated the two germline ends. The germline CDR1 and CDR2 sequences are SGHNT and YYREEE (reference sequence). The length of the CDR3 is 16 residues.

This clone appeared a few times. The chain uses TRBV7-9 and TRBJ2-7; D ambiguous. The germline CDR1 and CDR2 sequences are SEHNR and FQNEAQ (reference sequence). This CDR3 spans 13 amino acids. The V end lost 0 bases, the J end lost 4 bases, and 7 bases lay between the germline ends. CDR3 protein: CASSLAARYEQYF. The CDR3 DNA follows: TGTGCCAGCAGCTTAGCGGCAAGATACGAGCAGTACTTC. Full variable domain (outside the CDR3, taken from reference TRBV7-9 and TRBJ2-7): DTGVSQNPRHKITKRGQNVTFRCDPISEHNRLYWYRQTLGQGPEFLTYFQNEAQLEKSRLLSDRFSAERPKGSFSTLEIQRTEQGDSAMYLCASSLAARYEQYFGPGTRLTVT.

The chain uses TRBV6-5 and TRBJ1-1; 9 bases match TRBD1. This CDR3 contains 15 residues. The junction had 12 bases not matched to a gene; V was cut back by 7 bases and J by 6 bases. Germline assignment: CDR1 MNHEY and CDR2 SVGAGI. CDR3 sequence reads: CASTTGWTGASEAFF. The CDR3 region has the DNA TGTGCCAGCACCACCGGATGGACAGGGGCCTCTGAAGCTTTCTTT.

This clone has only one observation. The chain links TRBV7-8 to TRBJ1-3, with TRBD1 matching 8 bases. The J segment lost 2 bases and the V segment lost 4 bases, leaving 7 bases of the junction unmatched. CDR1 is SGHVS, CDR2 FQNEAQ, per germline. The CDR3 loop spans 16 amino acids. The DNA for the CDR3 is TGTGCCAGCAGCTCAGCCAGGGGGCATCCTGGAAACACCATATATTTT. This encodes CASSSARGHPGNTIYF.

This chain links TRBV7-2 with TRBJ2-3; 13 positions match TRBD2. After removal of 4 bases from V and 7 bases from J, the junction contained 5 bases not matched to a gene. The CDR3 loop spans 15 amino acids. CDR1 SGHTA and CDR2 FQGNSA come from the germline V gene. The CDR3 is CASSYTSGGANTQYF. As DNA, the CDR3 is TGTGCCAGCAGCTACACTAGCGGGGGGGCAAATACGCAGTATTTT.

The chain is built from TRBV20-1 and TRBJ1-6; tentative D call: TRBD1 (6 bases). V was pared by 3 bases and J by 0 bases, with 15 bases between. CDR1 is DFQATT, CDR2 SNEGSKA, per germline (reference sequence). This CDR3 is 17 amino acids long. The CDR3 region is CSASRLDRSSYNSPLHF. CDR3 in DNA: TGCAGTGCTAGTCGCCTAGACAGGAGCTCCTATAATTCACCCCTCCACTTT.

The J gene is TRBJ1-1, the V gene TRBV24-1, with D hard to call. The CDR3 extends over 12 amino acids. V was clipped by 9 bases and J by 5 bases, with 12 bases between them. Germline V gene data show CDR1 as KGHDR and CDR2 as SFDVKD. The CDR3 DNA is TGTGCCACCTCCACACCGCAGACTGAAGCTTTCTTT. Translated, it gives CATSTPQTEAFF.

The chain combines TRBV5-4 with TRBJ1-2; TRBD1 matches at 10 bases. The V segment lost 4 bases and the J segment 7 bases; nucleotides outside the gene matches: 10. CDR1 is SGHNT and CDR2 is YYREEE in the germline V gene (reference sequence). The CDR3 has 15 amino acids. The CDR3 DNA follows: TGTGCCAGCAGCGACCGACAGGGGGCTGGAGTTGGCTACACCTTC. This codes for CASSDRQGAGVGYTF. The whole variable domain, filled in from reference TRBV5-4 and TRBJ1-2, reads ETGVTQSPTHLIKTRGQQVTLRCSSQSGHNTVSWYQQALGQGPQFIFQYYREEENGRGNFPPRFSGLQFPNYSSELNVNALELDDSALYLCASSDRQGAGVGYTFGSGTRLTVV.

V usage is TRBV19 and J usage is TRBJ2-3; 9 nucleotides line up with TRBD2. The CDR3 totals 15 residues. Germline CDR1 and CDR2: LNHDA and SQIVND (reference sequence). Trimming cost V 7 bases and J 4 bases; bases outside gene matches: 9. For the CDR3, the DNA is TGTGCCAGTAATGGCGGGGGGGGGTTACCAGATACGCAGTATTTT. Translating it yields CASNGGGGLPDTQYF.

The chain recombines TRBV7-9 with TRBJ2-7, with TRBD1 matching over 9 bases. After removal of 0 bases from V and 3 bases from J, the junction contained 0 bases not matched to a gene. Germline CDR1 reads SEHNR; CDR2 reads FQNEAQ (reference sequence). This CDR3 has 14 residues. The CDR3 reads CASSLADRGYEQYF. In DNA form, the CDR3 reads TGTGCCAGCAGCTTAGCGGACAGGGGCTACGAGCAGTACTTC. The whole variable domain, filled in from reference TRBV7-9 and TRBJ2-7, reads DTGVSQNPRHKITKRGQNVTFRCDPISEHNRLYWYRQTLGQGPEFLTYFQNEAQLEKSRLLSDRFSAERPKGSFSTLEIQRTEQGDSAMYLCASSLADRGYEQYFGPGTRLTVT.

V usage is TRBV7-9 and J usage is TRBJ1-2; D is unclear. CDR1 and CDR2 (germline): SEHNR, FQNEAQ (reference sequence). The CDR3 loop spans 13 amino acids. V was clipped by 4 bases and J by 5 bases, with 11 bases between them. CDR3 in DNA: TGTGCCAGCAGCTCCTCGGGGTGGTATGGCTACACCTTC. Amino acid sequence: CASSSSGWYGYTF.

The chain joins TRBV7-3 to TRBJ1-6; 9 bases align to TRBD1. The germline CDR1 and CDR2 sequences are SGHTA and FQGTGA. Unmatched junction bases numbered 5, after V lost 9 bases and J lost 5 bases. The CDR3 has 14 residues. This chain's CDR3 is CASGTGTNNSPLHF. DNA for the CDR3: TGTGCCAGTGGGACAGGGACTAATAATTCACCCCTCCACTTT.

This clone was observed a few times. This chain links TRBV3-1 (or the pseudogene TRBV3-2) with TRBJ2-7; D remains ambiguous. Germline CDR1 reads LGHDT; CDR2 reads YNNKEL (reference sequence). The CDR3 totals 15 residues. V lost 1 base, J lost 0 bases, and 10 bases lay in between. The CDR3 nucleotides are TGTGCCAGCAGCCAAGGTGGCCTGAACTCCTACGAGCAGTACTTC. Translating gives CASSQGGLNSYEQYF.

The chain is built from TRBV6-5 and TRBJ2-5; 11 bases are shared with TRBD2. Germline lookup yields CDR1 MNHEY and CDR2 SVGAGI. V was clipped by 2 bases and J by 4 bases; unmatched bases: 3. There are 15 residues in the CDR3. The CDR3 sequence is CASSYASGGPETQYF. DNA of the CDR3: TGTGCCAGCAGTTACGCTAGCGGGGGGCCAGAGACCCAGTACTTC.

This chain connects TRBV7-2 to TRBJ1-1, with 8 positions matching TRBD1. The length of the CDR3 is 13 residues. The V gene's germline CDR1 is SGHTA and CDR2 FQGNSA. V lost 3 bases to trimming and J lost 3 bases; unmatched junction nucleotides: 0. The CDR3 protein is CASSLTGDTEAFF. The CDR3 region has the DNA TGTGCCAGCAGCTTGACAGGGGACACTGAAGCTTTCTTT.

The J gene is TRBJ2-7, the V gene TRBV18; a weak D match, TRBD1 (6 bases). The CDR3 sequence is 13 residues long. Germline assignment: CDR1 KGHSH and CDR2 LQKENI. Trimming left V 6 bases short and J 9 bases short, with 18 bases between. The CDR3 is CASSLAAGAVQYF. The CDR3 DNA reads TGTGCCAGCTCCCTTGCGGCAGGGGCTGTGCAGTACTTC.

V is TRBV9 and J is TRBJ2-3, with D unclear. Per the germline V gene, CDR1 is SGDLS and CDR2 is YYNGEE. There are 11 residues in the CDR3. Trimming pared 2 bases from V and 5 bases from J, leaving 3 bases between. The CDR3 bases are TGTGCCAGCAGCGTGAGAGATACGCAGTATTTT. Translation gives CASSVRDTQYF.

The chain uses TRBV6-1 and TRBJ2-2, with 10 nucleotides matching TRBD1. This CDR3 region has 16 residues. Germline loops: CDR1 MNHNS, CDR2 SASEGT. V shed 2 bases and J 3 bases; nucleotides not matched to a gene: 3. The CDR3 coding sequence is TGTGCCAGCAGTGAACATGGGACAGGGGACACCGGGGAGCTGTTTTTT. Translated, it gives CASSEHGTGDTGELFF.

The chain has TRBV19 and TRBJ1-1; D is unresolved. The CDR3 covers 13 residues. CDR1 is LNHDA, CDR2 SQIVND, per germline (reference sequence). Trimming shortened V by 5 bases and J by 2 bases, and 9 bases separated the two germline ends. CDR3: CASSSFSNTEAFF. In nucleotides, the CDR3 is TGTGCCAGTAGTTCCTTCAGTAACACTGAAGCTTTCTTT.

This clone was seen once. This chain links TRBV5-1 with TRBJ1-1; 8 positions agree with TRBD1. This CDR3 comprises 16 residues. The junction had 8 bases not matched to a gene; V was cut back by 4 bases and J by 0 bases. Germline V CDR1 and CDR2: SGHRS, YFSETQ. This CDR3 is CASSRQGPQMNTEAFF. The CDR3 nucleotides are TGCGCCAGCAGCCGACAGGGGCCTCAAATGAACACTGAAGCTTTCTTT.

In this sample, this clone turned up once. The V gene is TRBV7-2, the J gene TRBJ1-2; 7 positions agree with TRBD1. The CDR3 sequence is 13 residues long. Germline V gene data show CDR1 as SGHTA and CDR2 as FQGNSA. J was trimmed by 7 bases and V by 1 base; bases with no gene match: 3. CDR3 sequence: CASSLEGAFGYTF. For the CDR3, the DNA is TGTGCCAGCAGCTTAGAGGGGGCGTTTGGCTACACCTTC.

This clone came up a few times. This chain connects TRBV5-6 to TRBJ1-6, with TRBD1 matching over 7 bases. In germline, CDR1 is SGHDT, CDR2 YYEEEE. The trim removed 5 bases at V and 0 bases at J, leaving 5 bases unmatched. The CDR3 runs to 16 residues. CDR3 coding DNA: TGTGCCAGCAGATACAGGGGCAGCTCCTATAATTCACCCCTCCACTTT. Its translation is CASRYRGSSYNSPLHF.